Following are 26 T cell receptor beta chains from one sample sequenced in a study of tumor-infiltrating lymphocytes in primary liver carcinoma. Unsorted whole blood supplied the RNA, and germline DNA was extracted too. TCR beta cDNA was prepared out of around 460 ng total RNA by means of a constant-region primer. Three nested multiplex PCR rounds, a slightly modified ARM-PCR method, built the TCR beta libraries. The opening two PCR rounds, ten to eleven cycles each, paired TRBV1-TRBV30 forward primers with a C-beta reverse primer. Using its own MiXCR run on the multiplex PCR reads, TCRdb lists one record per CDR3 protein. The repertoire includes hundreds of thousands of distinct CDR3 sequences, roughly two thirds of them detected once, and roughly 9% sits in the top ten. The source material was peripheral blood. The receptors come from a man aged 35 to 55 with primary liver carcinoma and hepatitis B virus infection.

This clonotype was recorded many times. The chain uses TRBV6-1 and TRBJ1-1, with a tentative D call TRBD1 (6 bases). Germline V gene sequence: CDR1 MNHNS, CDR2 SASEGT. The CDR3 is made up of 15 amino acids. V lost 4 bases to trimming and J lost 7 bases, with 19 bases between them. In nucleotides, the CDR3 is TGTGCCAGCAGTGCTAGGGGGGGCTTTGTTGGTGAAGCTTTCTTT. Translation gives CASSARGGFVGEAFF.

Of note for this clonotype: A much larger clone lies a single base off, so this may be a read error. The V and J genes are TRBV6-1 and TRBJ2-5; possibly TRBD1 for D (5 bases). Germline V gene sequence: CDR1 MNHNS, CDR2 SASEGT. Trimming took off 2 bases at V and 3 bases at J, with 10 bases between the two ends. This CDR3 has 14 residues. The CDR3 loop is CASSECRVEETQYF. CDR3 DNA: TGTGCCAGCAGTGAATGCAGGGTAGAAGAGACCCAGTACTTC.

In regard to this clonotype: This CDR3 fails to terminate in the conserved phenylalanine or tryptophan, so it likely reflects a read error. The J gene is TRBJ1-1, the V gene TRBV6-2 or TRBV6-3; D is uncertain. V was pared by 7 bases and J by 4 bases, with 22 bases between. This CDR3 region has 16 residues. The V gene's germline CDR1 is MNHEY and CDR2 SVGEGT. CDR3 sequence (DNA): TGTGCCAGCACTATAATCTGGACGAGTGTAGGCACTGAAGCTTTCTAT. This gives the protein CASTIIWTSVGTEAFY.

Of note for this clonotype: At one of its ends the junction is not consistent with the germline gene, which may arise from a read error. The V gene is TRBV5-5, the J gene TRBJ2-1; maybe TRBD1 (6 bases). The germline gives CDR1 SGHKS, CDR2 YYEKEE (reference sequence). The CDR3 has 15 amino acids. The CDR3 DNA reads TGTGCCAGCAGCTTGGGACTGGGGGCGGCGGTTGAGCAGTTATTC. Protein: CASSLGLGAAVEQLF. Looking up the rest from reference TRBV5-5 and TRBJ2-1 gives the full variable domain: DAGVTQSPTHLIKTRGQQVTLRCSPISGHKSVSWYQQVLGQGPQFIFQYYEKEERGRGNFPDRFSARQFPNYSSELNVNALLLGDSALYLCASSLGLGAAVEQLFGPGTRLTVL.

As regards this clonotype: Since a much larger clone is just one base distant, this may be a read error. This CDR3 fails to terminate in the conserved phenylalanine or tryptophan, so it likely reflects a read error. V and J are TRBV6-2 or TRBV6-3 and TRBJ2-5; D is uncertain. Trimming took 2 bases from V and 3 from J, leaving 7 bases between them. This CDR3 comprises 13 residues. CDR1 and CDR2 (germline): MNHEY, SVGEGT. The CDR3 region is CASSYGGKETQYL. Written as DNA, the CDR3 is TGTGCCAGCAGTTACGGCGGAAAAGAGACCCAGTACTTG.

This clonotype was seen at least ten times. This chain joins TRBV6-1 and TRBJ1-5, with TRBD1 matching 9 bases. Per the germline V gene, CDR1 is MNHNS and CDR2 is SASEGT. Unmatched junction bases numbered 4, after V lost 1 base and J lost 0 bases. CDR3 length: 17 amino acids. The CDR3 spells CASSEEGTGYSNQPQHF. The DNA for the CDR3 is TGTGCCAGCAGTGAAGAAGGGACAGGGTATAGCAATCAGCCCCAGCATTTT.

This clonotype was seen many times. The chain couples TRBV4-2 to TRBJ2-5; D is possibly TRBD1 or TRBD2 (7 bases each). The CDR3 loop spans 17 amino acids. V lost 1 base and J 0 bases, leaving 15 bases between the germline ends. Germline loops: CDR1 LGHNA, CDR2 YNFKEQ. CDR3 sequence: CASSQVGGGSYQETQYF. Here the CDR3 DNA reads TGTGCCAGCAGCCAAGTAGGGGGCGGGAGTTACCAAGAGACCCAGTACTTC.

In its sample, this clonotype was seen once. A junction boundary mismatches the germline segment, possibly from a read error. V is TRBV4-2 and J is TRBJ2-5, with 7 bases identical to TRBD2. Germline loops: CDR1 LGHNA, CDR2 YNFKEQ. The CDR3 contains 15 residues. The CDR3 here is CVSSPLAAPGETQYF. In DNA form, the CDR3 reads TGTGTCAGCAGCCCCCTAGCGGCGCCAGGGGAGACCCAGTACTTC.

Remarks on this clonotype: With a much larger clone just one base away, this may be a read error. The chain has TRBV4-1 and TRBJ2-5; the match to TRBD2 covers 11 bases. The germline gives CDR1 MGHRA, CDR2 YSYEKL. This CDR3 contains 18 residues. V shed 6 bases and J 3 bases; nucleotides not matched to a gene: 15. The CDR3: CASRSDGTGTSGEETQYF. CDR3 in DNA: TGCGCCAGCAGGTCTGACGGAACAGGGACTAGCGGAGAAGAGACCCAGTACTTC.

This clonotype was seen many times. This sequence joins TRBV7-8 and TRBJ2-7; a possible D gene is TRBD1 (8 bases). The CDR3 contains 17 residues. The germline gives CDR1 SGHVS, CDR2 FQNEAQ. V dropped 4 bases and J dropped 3 bases, with 22 bases sitting between them. CDR3 nucleotide sequence: TGTGCCAGCAGCTCTTTCGGAGCGGGACAGGCGGACTACGAGCAGTACTTC. As protein: CASSSFGAGQADYEQYF.

This clonotype was observed a few times. This may stem from a read error, because a much larger clone lies one nucleotide away. The chain joins TRBV6-6 to TRBJ1-2, with unresolved D. The CDR3 totals 15 residues. CDR1 MNHNY and CDR2 SVGAGI come from the germline V gene (reference sequence). Written as DNA, the CDR3 is TGTGCCAGCAGTTCCCAGTGGACGGAGAACTATCGCTACACCTTC. It yields the protein CASSSQWTENYRYTF.

The gene calls are TRBV24-1 and TRBJ1-5; no clear D gene. Germline-derived CDR1 and CDR2 are KGHDR and SFDVKD. The CDR3 spans 13 residues. V gave up 9 bases and J gave up 4 bases, with 12 bases separating them. This chain's CDR3 is CATGFEGNQPQHF. The CDR3 coding sequence is TGTGCCACCGGCTTCGAGGGAAATCAGCCCCAGCATTTT.

This clonotype has just a few counts. This chain links TRBV6-1 with TRBJ2-1; D is undetermined. Germline CDR1 MNHNS, CDR2 SASEGT. V was pared by 8 bases and J by 5 bases, with 19 bases between. The CDR3 has 15 amino acids. DNA for the CDR3: TGTGCCAGCTTCTTACTGCAAGGCGCACACAATGAGCAGTTCTTC. It is translated as CASFLLQGAHNEQFF.

There are a few counts of this clonotype. The rearrangement links TRBV7-9 to TRBJ2-6, with 7 bases that match TRBD1. CDR1 and CDR2 from the germline V gene are SEHNR and FQNEAQ (reference sequence). CDR3 length equals 17 residues. J lost 0 bases, V lost 5 bases, and 7 bases had no gene match. In DNA, the CDR3 is TGTGCCAGCAGCCCGTTGGACAGGCGCTCTGGGGCCAACGTCCTGACTTTC. Translated, it gives CASSPLDRRSGANVLTF.

V gene TRBV6-6 combines with J gene TRBJ2-2; D remains unclear. V lost 6 bases to trimming and J lost 7 bases, with 9 bases between them. The CDR3 covers 12 residues. Germline CDR1 reads MNHNY; CDR2 reads SVGAGI (reference sequence). The DNA for the CDR3 is TGTGCCAGCAGACCCCTTCGCGGGGAGCTGTTTTTT. Residues: CASRPLRGELFF.

This clonotype was observed many times. The chain joins TRBV4-2 to TRBJ2-2; no clear D gene. CDR3 length: 18 amino acids. V was shortened by 1 base and J by 0 bases, with 15 bases between the two germline ends. Germline values: CDR1 LGHNA, CDR2 YNFKEQ. The CDR3 DNA sequence: TGTGCCAGCAGCCAAGCCTTCTCCTCTCCGTCGAACACCGGGGAGCTGTTTTTT. Its protein is CASSQAFSSPSNTGELFF.

J is TRBJ2-7 and V is TRBV11-2; possibly TRBD1 for D (6 bases). The CDR3 extends over 15 amino acids. The ends were cut back, 10 bases at V and 8 bases at J, with 27 bases in the middle. The germline V gene encodes CDR1 SGHAT and CDR2 FQNNGV. The CDR3 sequence: CAIREGATGIEKQYF. CDR3 nucleotides: TGTGCCATCAGGGAAGGGGCCACAGGGATAGAGAAGCAGTACTTC.

In its sample, this clonotype was seen many times. The chain employs TRBV29-1 and TRBJ2-1, with 10 bases fitting TRBD2. The CDR3 runs 16 residues. Germline CDR1 is SQVTM and CDR2 is ANQGSEA. V lost 4 bases and J lost 11; bases outside the gene matches: 17. CDR3 bases: TGCAGCGTTGTTCCTCCCGGGACTAGCGTCGAAGGGAAGCAGTTCTTC. Protein: CSVVPPGTSVEGKQFF.

The chain joins TRBV6-5 to TRBJ2-7; 10 bases map to TRBD2. This CDR3 is 13 amino acids long. After removal of 6 bases from V and 3 bases from J, the junction contained 2 bases not matched to a gene. Germline CDR1 MNHEY, CDR2 SVGAGI. The CDR3 region is CASRSSGSYEQYF. The DNA for the CDR3 is TGTGCCAGCAGATCTAGCGGGAGCTACGAGCAGTACTTC.

The rearrangement joins TRBV5-6 to TRBJ2-2; unclear D gene. Trimming took 1 base from V and 1 from J, leaving 5 bases between them. Germline loops: CDR1 SGHDT, CDR2 YYEEEE. The CDR3 sequence is 14 residues long. As DNA, the CDR3 is TGTGCCAGCAGCTTGAGGTTGAACACCGGGGAGCTGTTTTTT. This codes for CASSLRLNTGELFF. Full variable domain (rest looked up from reference TRBV5-6 and TRBJ2-2): DAGVTQSPTHLIKTRGQQVTLRCSPKSGHDTVSWYQQALGQGPQFIFQYYEEEERQRGNFPDRFSGHQFPNYSSELNVNALLLGDSALYLCASSLRLNTGELFFGEGSRLTVL.

Details on this clonotype: The junction departs from germline at one end; a sequencing error may be responsible. This sequence joins TRBV6-5 and TRBJ2-4, with a weak D call TRBD1 (6 bases). Germline V gives CDR1 MNHEY, CDR2 SVGAGI. The CDR3 totals 13 residues. Here the CDR3 reads CASTRQEEDIKYF. CDR3 DNA: TGTGCCAGCACCAGACAGGAAGAGGACATTAAGTACTTC.

The chain joins TRBV5-1 to TRBJ2-1; 9 positions agree with TRBD2. V gave up 4 bases and J gave up 5 bases; unmatched junction bases: 10. Germline loops: CDR1 SGHRS, CDR2 YFSETQ. The length of the CDR3 is 16 residues. CDR3 DNA sequence: TGCGCCAGCAGCCCGGCCGGGACTAGCCGTAACAATGAGCAGTTCTTC. Residues: CASSPAGTSRNNEQFF.

This clonotype was counted at least ten times. This chain links TRBV11-2 with TRBJ2-5; D perhaps matches TRBD2 (5 bases). CDR1 is SGHAT, CDR2 FQNNGV, per germline. V gave up 2 bases and J gave up 5 bases, with 15 bases separating them. This CDR3 is built from 15 residues. This CDR3 is CASSLRPGGWETQYF. The CDR3 DNA reads as TGTGCCAGCAGCTTACGGCCAGGAGGATGGGAGACCCAGTACTTC.

In this sample, this clonotype turned up once. Being one base from a much bigger clone, this may be a read error. The chain combines TRBV6-6 with TRBJ2-7; no clear D gene. CDR1 MNHNY and CDR2 SVGAGI come from the germline V gene (reference sequence). V was cut by 4 bases and J by 9 bases, with 16 bases left in between. This CDR3 region has 13 residues. CDR3 DNA sequence: TGTGCCAGCAGTTCCAGTACGGTTGGCGGGCAGTACTTC. Its translation is CASSSSTVGGQYF.

Details on this clonotype: At one end the junction does not follow the germline gene, possibly because of a read error. The V and J genes are TRBV6-5 and TRBJ2-3; 10 nucleotides match TRBD2. Germline assignment: CDR1 MNHEY and CDR2 SVGAGI. This CDR3 comprises 15 residues. CDR3 nucleotides: TGTGCCAGCAGCAGCGGGAGGGTTAGCACAGATACGCAATATTTT. It yields the protein CASSSGRVSTDTQYF.

This clonotype has a single count. Since a much larger clone is just one base distant, this may be a read error. The rearrangement joins TRBV24-1 to TRBJ2-1; 10 nucleotides align to TRBD2. This CDR3 spans 15 amino acids. Germline loops: CDR1 KGHDR, CDR2 SFDVKD. The CDR3 is CVTAPELAGANEQFF. CDR3 in DNA: TGTGTCACCGCCCCGGAGCTAGCGGGAGCCAATGAGCAGTTCTTC.